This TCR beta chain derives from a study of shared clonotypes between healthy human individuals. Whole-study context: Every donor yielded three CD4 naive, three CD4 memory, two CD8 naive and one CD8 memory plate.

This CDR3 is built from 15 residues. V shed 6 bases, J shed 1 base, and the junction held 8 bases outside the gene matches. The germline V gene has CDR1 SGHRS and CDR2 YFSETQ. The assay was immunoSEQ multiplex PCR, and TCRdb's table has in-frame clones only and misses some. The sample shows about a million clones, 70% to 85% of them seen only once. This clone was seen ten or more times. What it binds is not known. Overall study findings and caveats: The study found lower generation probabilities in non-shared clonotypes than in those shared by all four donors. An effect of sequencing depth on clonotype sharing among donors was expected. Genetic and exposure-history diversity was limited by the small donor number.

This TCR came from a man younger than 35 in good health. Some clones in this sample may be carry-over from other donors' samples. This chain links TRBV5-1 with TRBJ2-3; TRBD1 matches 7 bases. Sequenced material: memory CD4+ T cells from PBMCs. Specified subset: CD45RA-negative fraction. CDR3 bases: TGCGCCAGCACCCAGGGGGATCCGCGCACAGATACGCAGTATTTT. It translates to CASTQGDPRTDTQYF.